The clone carrying this TCR beta chain was seen a few times. Its antigen is still unknown. The data stem from a study of T-cell memory formation after mild COVID-19. Study results and caveats: CM and EM subsets held most contracting CD4+ clones; EMRA held CD8+ ones.

This CDR3 has 14 amino acids. CDR1 is ENHRY and CDR2 is SYGVKD in the germline V gene. V was clipped by 4 bases and J by 1 base, with 9 bases between them. A single record per CDR3 protein comes from TCRdb applying MiXCR to the 5' RACE reads. The table shows 550,000 to 600,000 distinct CDR3 sequences, with less than 25% occurring only once. V is TRBV10-3 and J is TRBJ2-3, with D possibly TRBD1 on 5 matching bases. Specimen: PBMCs or a T cell subset sorted from them (not recorded which). The TCR was taken from an adult woman who had mild COVID-19 (a few samples of this study predate the infection). Cell type and time point are not known. CDR3 nucleotide sequence: TGTGCCATCAGTGTAACAGGTCGCACAGATACGCAGTATTTT. This translates into CAISVTGRTDTQYF.